This is a list of T cell receptor beta chains from one sample in a study of PD-L1 blockade in urothelial cancer. Clones were sequenced by immunoSEQ multiplex PCR, and TCRdb holds only the in-frame ones, with some missing. The sample has fewer than 95,000 clones, roughly 84% seen once. Sample: PBMCs, taken around atezolizumab (anti-PD-L1) treatment. These receptors were collected from a man aged 60-69 years with urothelial cancer. Both conserved end residues are trimmed from each CDR3. Clone sizes are given selectively: once, few, many, or a class where the clone is expanded.

j_call v_call clone_size cdr3_aa
TRBJ2-1 TRBV7-2 NA ASSLSGTPYNEQF
TRBJ2-7 TRBV28 NA ASTESPGLGSYEQY
TRBJ2-5 TRBV28 once AGGAETQY
TRBJ2-7 TRBV10-1 NA ASSDIGTGDNEQY
TRBJ2-6 TRBV15 NA ATSRTRYSSGANVLT
TRBJ2-3 TRBV5-1 NA ASSPGQGRVDTQY
TRBJ1-5 TRBV7-9 NA ASSLGDGGNQPQH
TRBJ2-2 TRBV5-4 once ASSLLMTGANTGELF
TRBJ1-5 TRBV6-5 NA ASSYSRQNNQPQH
TRBJ2-1 TRBV2 NA ASRGNYNEQF
TRBJ2-2 TRBV2 NA ASISGTNTGELF
TRBJ2-7 TRBV18 few ASSPRPGGPNEQY
TRBJ1-4 TRBV25-1 few ASSEPGHTEKLF
TRBJ1-2 TRBV11-3 NA ASSLGQGARLEYGYT
TRBJ2-2 TRBV7-9 NA ASTKWTGNTGELF
TRBJ2-1 TRBV11-2 NA ASSLGGLATYNEQF
TRBJ1-1 TRBV6-1 NA ASSEADRGSAF